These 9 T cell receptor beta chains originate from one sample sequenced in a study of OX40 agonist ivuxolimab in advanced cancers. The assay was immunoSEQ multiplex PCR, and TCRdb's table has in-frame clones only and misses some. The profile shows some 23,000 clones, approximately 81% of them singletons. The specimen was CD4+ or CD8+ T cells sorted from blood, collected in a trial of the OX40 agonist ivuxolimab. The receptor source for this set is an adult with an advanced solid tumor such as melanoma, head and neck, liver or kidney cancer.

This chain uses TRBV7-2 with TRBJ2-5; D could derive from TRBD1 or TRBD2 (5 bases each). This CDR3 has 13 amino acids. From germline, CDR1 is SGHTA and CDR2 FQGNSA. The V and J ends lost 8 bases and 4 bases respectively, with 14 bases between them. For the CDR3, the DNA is TGTGCCAGCCCGGGACCGAGGGGAGAGACCCAGTACTTC. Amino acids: CASPGPRGETQYF.

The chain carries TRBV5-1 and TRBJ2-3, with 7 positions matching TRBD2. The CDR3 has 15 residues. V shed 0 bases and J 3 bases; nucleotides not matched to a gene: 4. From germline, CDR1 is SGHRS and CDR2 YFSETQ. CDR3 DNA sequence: TGCGCCAGCAGCTTGGTGGGGGGGTGGACAGATACGCAGTATTTT. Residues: CASSLVGGWTDTQYF.

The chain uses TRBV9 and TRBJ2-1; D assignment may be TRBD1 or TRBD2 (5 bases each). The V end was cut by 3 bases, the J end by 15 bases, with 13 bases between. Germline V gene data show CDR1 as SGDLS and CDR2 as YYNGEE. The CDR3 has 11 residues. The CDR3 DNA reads TGTGCCAGCAGCGCACCGGGACCGCTGTTCTTC. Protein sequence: CASSAPGPLFF.

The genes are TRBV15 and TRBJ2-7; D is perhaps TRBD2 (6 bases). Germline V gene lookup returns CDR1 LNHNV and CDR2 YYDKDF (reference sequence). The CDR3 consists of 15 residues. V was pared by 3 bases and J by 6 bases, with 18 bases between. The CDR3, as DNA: TGTGCCACCAGCAGGGCCCCGGGAGTCGGAGGCGAGCAGTACTTC. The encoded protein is CATSRAPGVGGEQYF.

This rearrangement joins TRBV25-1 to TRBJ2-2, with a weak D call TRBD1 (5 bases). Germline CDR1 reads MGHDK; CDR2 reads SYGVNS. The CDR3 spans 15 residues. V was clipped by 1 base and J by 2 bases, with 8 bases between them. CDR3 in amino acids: CASSEWGGNTGELFF. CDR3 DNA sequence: TGTGCCAGCAGTGAATGGGGCGGAAACACCGGGGAGCTGTTTTTT.

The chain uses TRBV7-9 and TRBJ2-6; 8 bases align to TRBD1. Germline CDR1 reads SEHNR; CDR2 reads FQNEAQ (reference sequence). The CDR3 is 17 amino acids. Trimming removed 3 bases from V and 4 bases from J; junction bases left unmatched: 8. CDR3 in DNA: TGTGCCAGCAGCTTCTACCAGACAGGGGCAGGGGCCAACGTCCTGACTTTC. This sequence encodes CASSFYQTGAGANVLTF.

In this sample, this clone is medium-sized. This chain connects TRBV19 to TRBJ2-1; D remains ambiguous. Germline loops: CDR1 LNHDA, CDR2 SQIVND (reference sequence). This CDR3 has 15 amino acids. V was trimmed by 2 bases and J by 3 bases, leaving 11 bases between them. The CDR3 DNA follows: TGTGCCAGTAGTATAAGCCTCGCCTACTACAATGAGCAGTTCTTC. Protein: CASSISLAYYNEQFF.

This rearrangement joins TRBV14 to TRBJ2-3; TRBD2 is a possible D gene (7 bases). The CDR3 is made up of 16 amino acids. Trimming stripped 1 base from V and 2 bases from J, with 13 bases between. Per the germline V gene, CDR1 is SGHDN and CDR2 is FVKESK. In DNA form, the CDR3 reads TGTGCCAGCAGCCAAGGGTGGGGGGGCCCCACAGATACGCAGTATTTT. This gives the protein CASSQGWGGPTDTQYF.

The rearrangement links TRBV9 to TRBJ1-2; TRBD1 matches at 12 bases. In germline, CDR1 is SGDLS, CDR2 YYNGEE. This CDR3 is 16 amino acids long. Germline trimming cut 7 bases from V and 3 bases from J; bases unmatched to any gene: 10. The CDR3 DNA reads TGTGCCAGCCGAGGGACAGGGGGCGCCCCGGACTATGGCTACACCTTC. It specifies CASRGTGGAPDYGYTF.